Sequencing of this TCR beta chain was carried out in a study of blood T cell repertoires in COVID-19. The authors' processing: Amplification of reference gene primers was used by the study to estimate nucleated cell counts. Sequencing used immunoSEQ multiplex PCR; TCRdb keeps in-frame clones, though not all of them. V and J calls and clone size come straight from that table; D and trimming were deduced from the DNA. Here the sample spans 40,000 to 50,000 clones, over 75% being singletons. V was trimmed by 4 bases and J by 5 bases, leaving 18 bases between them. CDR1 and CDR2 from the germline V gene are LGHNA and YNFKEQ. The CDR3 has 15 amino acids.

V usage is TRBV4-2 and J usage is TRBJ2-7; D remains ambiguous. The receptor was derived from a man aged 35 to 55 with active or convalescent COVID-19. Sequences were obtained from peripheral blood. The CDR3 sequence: CASSLVGALRNEQYF. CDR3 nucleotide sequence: TGTGCCAGCAGCCTAGTGGGTGCTTTGAGGAACGAGCAGTACTTC.